Below are 27 T cell receptor beta chains sequenced from a single sample in a study of T cell changes during pregnancy in multiple sclerosis (dated by TCRdb to between 2018 and 2021). The library was made by the immunoSEQ multiplex PCR assay. The table comes from immuneACCESS by way of TCRdb, which keeps in-frame sequences with V and J called. Part of the clones is missing from these tables; in studies checked, under half for an unresolved V gene and the rest for unknown reasons. The table for this sample lists nearly 80,000 clones; approximately 90% of them were counted only once. The top ten clonotypes cover 0.2% to 0.25% of the sample. The source material was CD4+ T cells from peripheral blood mononuclear cells, sampled before pregnancy. Receptor source: a female donor with multiple sclerosis, enrolled in a pregnancy study.

The gene calls are TRBV7-3 and TRBJ1-1; 7 positions agree with TRBD1. CDR3 length: 15 residues. CDR1 is SGHTA and CDR2 is FQGTGA in the germline V gene. J gave up 1 base and V 3 bases, and 5 bases lay outside the gene matches. The CDR3: CASSFSGTANTEAFF. CDR3 DNA sequence: TGTGCCAGCAGCTTCTCCGGGACAGCGAACACTGAAGCTTTCTTT. The full variable domain, rest sourced from reference TRBV7-3 and TRBJ1-1, is GAGVSQTPSNKVTEKGKYVELRCDPISGHTALYWYRQSLGQGPEFLIYFQGTGAADDSGLPNDRFFAVRPEGSVSTLKIQRTERGDSAVYLCASSFSGTANTEAFFGQGTRLTVV.

This chain links TRBV18 with TRBJ1-1; D is uncertain. In germline, CDR1 is KGHSH, CDR2 LQKENI. There are 14 residues in the CDR3. Deletions cut 3 bases from V and 4 bases from J, with 12 bases between. CDR3 sequence reads: CASSPWEFGTEAFF. The CDR3 bases are TGTGCCAGCTCACCGTGGGAGTTCGGCACTGAAGCTTTCTTT.

This rearrangement joins TRBV4-1 to TRBJ1-4; the match to TRBD1 covers 7 bases. Germline V gene lookup returns CDR1 MGHRA and CDR2 YSYEKL. The length of the CDR3 is 14 residues. The trim removed 1 base at V and 6 bases at J, leaving 2 bases unmatched. CDR3 coding DNA: TGCGCCAGCAGCCAAGTAGACAGGGATGAAAAACTGTTTTTT. Its protein product is CASSQVDRDEKLFF.

The V gene is TRBV6-6, the J gene TRBJ1-4; a possible D gene is TRBD1 (5 bases). The CDR3 totals 12 residues. V lost 6 bases and J 6 bases, leaving 8 bases between the germline ends. Germline V lookup: CDR1 MNHNY, CDR2 SVGAGI (reference sequence). The CDR3 DNA is TGTGCCAGCAGCCGGGGGTATGAAAAACTGTTTTTT. This codes for CASSRGYEKLFF.

The gene calls are TRBV5-1 and TRBJ1-1; D gene uncertain. Germline V gene sequence: CDR1 SGHRS, CDR2 YFSETQ. This CDR3 comprises 15 residues. With 0 bases removed from V and 3 bases from J, the gap between germline ends came to 12 bases. For the CDR3, the DNA is TGCGCCAGCAGCTTGGTTTGGAGTTCGGACACTGAAGCTTTCTTT. This encodes CASSLVWSSDTEAFF.

V usage is TRBV19 and J usage is TRBJ1-2, with 8 bases fitting TRBD1. Germline values: CDR1 LNHDA, CDR2 SQIVND (reference sequence). This CDR3 comprises 14 residues. The junction had 3 bases not matched to a gene; V was cut back by 4 bases and J by 2 bases. Here the CDR3 reads CASSTRDRNYGYTF. As DNA, the CDR3 is TGTGCCAGTAGTACCCGGGACAGGAACTATGGCTACACCTTC.

The chain has TRBV11-2 and TRBJ1-1; D may be TRBD1 (5 bases). This CDR3 is 12 amino acids long. CDR1 SGHAT and CDR2 FQNNGV come from the germline V gene. V lost 1 base and J 9 bases, leaving 9 bases between the germline ends. CDR3 in amino acids: CASSLVDSKAFF. The CDR3 coding sequence is TGTGCCAGCAGCTTAGTTGACAGCAAAGCTTTCTTT. Full variable domain (rest looked up from reference TRBV11-2 and TRBJ1-1): EAGVAQSPRYKIIEKRQSVAFWCNPISGHATLYWYQQILGQGPKLLIQFQNNGVVDDSQLPKDRFSAERLKGVDSTLKIQPAKLEDSAVYLCASSLVDSKAFFGQGTRLTVV.

This clone came up once. The chain couples TRBV11-3 to TRBJ2-7; 8 bases fit TRBD1. V shed 5 bases and J 6 bases; nucleotides not matched to a gene: 9. Germline V CDR1 and CDR2: SGHNT, YENEEA. The CDR3 runs to 14 residues. Here the CDR3 reads CASSQTGTGGEQYF. The CDR3 bases are TGTGCCAGCAGCCAAACGGGGACAGGCGGCGAGCAGTACTTC.

V usage is TRBV4-2 and J usage is TRBJ2-7; no clear D gene. From germline, CDR1 is LGHNA and CDR2 YNFKEQ. V lost 0 bases and J 7 bases, leaving 10 bases between the germline ends. CDR3 size: 13 residues. The CDR3 coding sequence is TGTGCCAGCAGCCAAGAATTCGGAGAGGAGCAGTACTTC. This translates into CASSQEFGEEQYF.

The chain uses TRBV6-6 and TRBJ2-7; TRBD2 matches 11 bases. CDR1 is MNHNY and CDR2 is SVGAGI in the germline V gene (reference sequence). After removal of 4 bases from V and 7 bases from J, the junction contained 12 bases not matched to a gene. The CDR3 contains 16 residues. The CDR3, as DNA: TGTGCCAGCAGTTCCCCCAGGAATAGCGGGAGGGGGGAGCAGTACTTC. Residues: CASSSPRNSGRGEQYF.

The rearrangement joins TRBV5-1 to TRBJ2-2; D perhaps matches TRBD2 (5 bases). The germline V gene has CDR1 SGHRS and CDR2 YFSETQ. V was pared by 7 bases and J by 7 bases, with 8 bases between. This CDR3 comprises 11 residues. The CDR3 loop is CASAGNGELFF. The CDR3, as DNA: TGCGCCAGCGCCGGGAACGGGGAGCTGTTTTTT.

This clone showed up just once. The rearrangement uses TRBV5-1 and TRBJ1-1, with no clear D. The CDR3 extends over 14 amino acids. Trimming left V 0 bases short and J 0 bases short, with 6 bases between. Germline lookup yields CDR1 SGHRS and CDR2 YFSETQ. CDR3 bases: TGCGCCAGCAGCTTGGGAGTAATGAACACTGAAGCTTTCTTT. Its translation: CASSLGVMNTEAFF.

V usage is TRBV7-2 and J usage is TRBJ1-4; D is ambiguous. Trimming removed 1 base from V and 0 bases from J, with 9 bases in between. The V gene's germline CDR1 is SGHTA and CDR2 FQGNSA. The CDR3 has 16 amino acids. CDR3 in DNA: TGTGCCAGCAGCTTAGGCCGCGGCCCAACTAATGAAAAACTGTTTTTT. Protein: CASSLGRGPTNEKLFF.

V gene TRBV10-3 combines with J gene TRBJ2-5, with 10 bases lining up with TRBD2. The germline gives CDR1 ENHRY, CDR2 SYGVKD. The CDR3 is 14 residues long. V lost 6 bases and J lost 4; bases outside the gene matches: 5. The CDR3 spells CAISLAGDGETQYF. The CDR3, as DNA: TGTGCCATCAGCCTAGCGGGGGACGGAGAGACCCAGTACTTC.

This chain connects TRBV16 to TRBJ1-2; maybe TRBD1 (5 bases). Germline V gene sequence: CDR1 KGHSY, CDR2 FQNENV. V was shortened by 1 base and J by 7 bases, with 7 bases between the two germline ends. The CDR3 runs 12 residues. The CDR3 DNA sequence: TGTGCCAGCAGCCAATTCGGGGGTGGCTACACCTTC. It translates to CASSQFGGGYTF.

This chain joins TRBV28 and TRBJ2-7; D ambiguous. The CDR3 sequence is 13 residues long. V lost 5 bases to trimming and J lost 2 bases, with 10 bases between them. Germline values: CDR1 MDHEN, CDR2 SYDVKM. This CDR3 is CASSLFGPYEQYF. CDR3 bases: TGTGCCAGCAGTCTTTTTGGCCCCTACGAGCAGTACTTC.

This chain's CDR3 is CASSARLAGGAQTQYF. The DNA for the CDR3 is TGTGCCAGCAGCGCCCGACTAGCGGGGGGAGCTCAGACCCAGTACTTC. The J gene is TRBJ2-5, the V gene TRBV13, with 13 bases lining up with TRBD2. The CDR3 runs to 16 residues. V lost 5 bases, J lost 6 bases, and 9 bases stayed unmatched. CDR1 PRHDT and CDR2 FYEKMQ come from the germline V gene (reference sequence).

The V call is TRBV28, the J call TRBJ2-7; 10 bases fit TRBD1. CDR3 size: 15 residues. Germline CDR1 and CDR2: MDHEN and SYDVKM. Trimming removed 8 bases from V and 5 bases from J; junction bases left unmatched: 12. The CDR3 reads CASRAPGQGNDEQYF. The CDR3 DNA is TGTGCCAGCCGCGCCCCGGGACAGGGGAATGACGAGCAGTACTTC.

This chain uses TRBV7-2 with TRBJ1-1, with 7 bases lining up with TRBD1. The germline V gene has CDR1 SGHTA and CDR2 FQGNSA. CDR3 size: 13 residues. The V gene end was trimmed by 2 bases and the J gene end by 6 bases; junction bases not matched to a gene: 3. CDR3 DNA sequence: TGTGCCAGCAGCTTAATACAGGGGCCTGAAGCTTTCTTT. This sequence encodes CASSLIQGPEAFF.

The chain carries TRBV19 and TRBJ2-3; a weak D match, TRBD1 (5 bases). This CDR3 comprises 13 residues. The germline V gene has CDR1 LNHDA and CDR2 SQIVND (reference sequence). V was trimmed by 3 bases and J by 6 bases, leaving 10 bases between them. The DNA of the CDR3 is TGTGCCAGTAGTATGCAAAAGGGGGATACGCAGTATTTT. This translates into CASSMQKGDTQYF. The complete variable domain, with remaining parts taken from reference TRBV19 and TRBJ2-3, reads DGGITQSPKYLFRKEGQNVTLSCEQNLNHDAMYWYRQDPGQGLRLIYYSQIVNDFQKGDIAEGYSVSREKKESFPLTVTSAQKNPTAFYLCASSMQKGDTQYFGPGTRLTVL.

This clone was seen only once. V usage is TRBV30 and J usage is TRBJ1-1; D unresolved. CDR1 is GTSNPN, CDR2 SVGIG, per germline (reference sequence). V was trimmed by 0 bases and J by 1 base, leaving 9 bases between them. CDR3 length: 14 amino acids. CDR3 nucleotide sequence: TGTGCCTGGAGTGTAATGGCCAGGAACACTGAAGCTTTCTTT. Translated: CAWSVMARNTEAFF.

The chain recombines TRBV7-9 with TRBJ2-7; 8 bases are shared with TRBD1. The CDR3 is 15 residues long. Germline assignment: CDR1 SEHNR and CDR2 FQNEAQ (reference sequence). After removal of 1 base from V and 5 bases from J, the junction contained 7 bases not matched to a gene. The CDR3 bases are TGTGCCAGCAGCTTAGATGGGACAGGTTTCAACGAGCAGTACTTC. Amino acids: CASSLDGTGFNEQYF.

V usage is TRBV5-1 and J usage is TRBJ2-3; 8 nucleotides align to TRBD1. Germline V lookup: CDR1 SGHRS, CDR2 YFSETQ. Trimming cost V 5 bases and J 0 bases; bases outside gene matches: 2. CDR3 length: 14 residues. CDR3 DNA: TGCGCCAGCAGTCGGGACAGGAGCACAGATACGCAGTATTTT. Translated: CASSRDRSTDTQYF.

This sequence joins TRBV5-4 and TRBJ1-1; TRBD1 might be the D (6 bases). Germline lookup yields CDR1 SGHNT and CDR2 YYREEE (reference sequence). The CDR3 extends over 14 amino acids. V gave up 3 bases and J gave up 3 bases, with 12 bases separating them. CDR3 protein: CASSSAGEYTEAFF. Written as DNA, the CDR3 is TGTGCCAGCAGCTCCGCAGGGGAGTACACTGAAGCTTTCTTT.

This sequence joins TRBV6-5 and TRBJ1-2; 7 nucleotides match TRBD1. Germline V gene lookup returns CDR1 MNHEY and CDR2 SVGAGI. After removal of 6 bases from V and 5 bases from J, the junction contained 6 bases not matched to a gene. This CDR3 has 13 residues. DNA of the CDR3: TGTGCCAGCAGAAGGACAGGAATTTATGGCTACACCTTC. Translation gives CASRRTGIYGYTF.

The chain couples TRBV11-2 to TRBJ1-5; 7 bases are shared with TRBD1. The CDR3 contains 13 residues. Trimming cost V 5 bases and J 4 bases; bases outside gene matches: 2. CDR1 and CDR2 (germline): SGHAT, FQNNGV. Written as DNA, the CDR3 is TGTGCCAGCAGCCCGGACAGGAATCAGCCCCAGCATTTT. It is translated as CASSPDRNQPQHF.

The chain uses TRBV6-1 and TRBJ1-1; maybe TRBD1 (5 bases). The CDR3 has 15 amino acids. The germline gives CDR1 MNHNS, CDR2 SASEGT. V gave up 0 bases and J gave up 5 bases, with 13 bases separating them. CDR3 coding DNA: TGTGCCAGCAGTGAAGCGGAGGGGCTGGTGACTGAAGCTTTCTTT. This gives the protein CASSEAEGLVTEAFF.